What follows describes a single TCR beta chain. The antigen this receptor binds is unknown. The input lacks base qualities; no much larger clone sits a single base away. Genomic DNA was extracted from sorted cells with the Quick-DNA Microprep Kit. Amplification of TCRbeta DNA was done with the immunoSEQ hsTCRbeta kit, following the protocol from the manufacturer. TCRbeta libraries were sequenced on an Illumina MiSeq instrument. The original methods were these. After out-of-frame sequences were removed, some 2.1 million distinct TCRbeta sequences remained, averaging around 67,000 per individual. Each individual was scored using the number of 170 or so previously reported CMV-associated TCRbeta sequences that the individual carried and the total number of productive distinct TCRbeta sequences. A beta-binomial model was reimplemented in Python, and random forests from scikit-learn, run with default parameters, were trained on data from the US cohort. Classifier performance on the Belgian cohort was summarized as median AUC with percentile confidence intervals calculated over 10,000 bootstrap iterations. What TCRdb holds here is the immuneACCESS table cut down to in-frame rearrangements. Part of the clones is not present; checked against another copy, under half of the missing clones reflect an unresolved V gene, and the others are unexplained. V, J and clone size are those of that table, while D and trimming were read from the DNA. Within this sample are under 65,000 clones, with around four fifths of them counted one time only. Together, the top ten hold roughly 0.61% of the sample.

Single viable CD3+CD4+CD8-CD45RO+ cells were sorted as memory CD4+ T cells on a FACSAria II. CMV serostatus was assessed using a Roche Elecsys assay, by which serum IgG against CMV pp150, pp28, p38 and p52 was detected. Once the samples were thawed, total CD4+ T cells were enriched through positive selection using CD4 magnetic microbeads. The samples came from a separate study whose specific focus was interrogating the CD4+ T cell memory repertoire. Peripheral blood mononuclear cells were isolated and cryopreserved following standard operating procedures; serum was stored at -80 °C. The staining relied on CD3-PerCP (BW264/56), CD4-APC (RPA-T4), CD45RO-PE (UCHT1) and CD8-Pacific Orange (3B5) antibodies, and Sytox blue was used to exclude non-viable cells. Reading from cysteine to phenylalanine, the CDR3 counts 13 amino acids. The sequence is cut down to CDR3 DNA, 39 bases in frame from base 1. From a lookup of the germline V gene, CDR1 and CDR2 are SQVTM and ANQGSEA. Compared with germline, V lacks 6 bases and J lacks 3 bases; bases without a gene match: 5.

This sample is part of a study of memory CD4+ T cells and cytomegalovirus serostatus (dated by TCRdb to about 2019). Background on the whole study: The cohort included around 35 healthy adults from Belgium, of whom 9 were CMV seropositive and about 25 were CMV seronegative. CD4+ memory TCRbeta repertoires of a Belgian cohort with known cytomegalovirus serostatus were sequenced in order to replicate a published TCR-based CMV serostatus classifier.

What the research found in general, with its limitations: Results were interpreted as suggesting that the CMV-associated TCR signature is largely present in the CD4+ memory repertoire. CMV serostatus prediction reached a median bootstrapped AUC of roughly 0.96 with the original framework and 0.91 with a US-trained random forest. Only CD4+CD45RO+ memory cells were sequenced, in contrast to the original study, in which naive and memory CD4+ and CD8+ populations were covered. Of about 180 previously reported CMV-associated TCRbeta sequences, about 62 appeared in the CD4+ memory repertoires, each in one to five individuals. On the Belgian cohort, the classifier built on the original framework reached a median bootstrapped AUC of about 0.96, with a 95% CI of 0.76-1.00.

The sequence joins TRBV29-1 to TRBJ2-3; 8 nucleotides in the junction match TRBD1. Sequencing used memory CD4+ T cells from blood. The clonotype was recovered from an adult in good health and CMV-seronegative. The CDR3 region: CSVGQGWTDTQYF. The DNA is TGCAGCGTAGGACAGGGCTGGACAGATACGCAGTATTTT.